Given below is one TCR beta chain in context. Its specificity is unknown. Making use of molecular barcodes, quantitative 5'-RACE generated TCR beta libraries. TCRdb re-derived calls from the 5' RACE reads in MiXCR, one entry per CDR3 protein. The profile shows approximately 550,000 distinct CDR3 sequences, more than 9.5% of them singletons. This record belongs to a study of CD8 T cells in ankylosing spondylitis. Findings and limits, study-wide: Reactive arthritis synovial fluid and blood were previously reported to contain some motif variants. A motif of 7 to 9 highly homologous TCR beta variants was seen as apparently characteristic of ankylosing spondylitis blood.

V gave up 3 bases and J gave up 4 bases, with 14 bases separating them. The CDR3 length is 14 residues. Germline CDR1 is DFQATT and CDR2 is SNEGSKA (reference sequence). The TCR was taken from a male donor with ankylosing spondylitis. The J gene is TRBJ2-3, the V gene TRBV20-1; D might be TRBD2 (6 bases). The sequenced sample consisted of blood, either unsorted or a sorted T cell fraction (not recorded which). CDR3 protein: CSARGPGGADTQYF. The CDR3 DNA follows: TGCAGTGCTAGGGGTCCCGGAGGGGCAGATACGCAGTATTTT.